Reported below is one TCR beta chain. This clone was counted between two and nine times. Its binding antigen is unknown. No quality values exist for individual bases; no much larger clone is one base distant. Sample time point, as interpreted from the label and publication: roughly 26 weeks on oral tofacitinib. Per the publication, the treatment or condition label means: oral pan-JAK inhibitor, 5-10 mg twice daily. Lesional scalp punch biopsies and peripheral blood were obtained from alopecia areata patients. After PBMCs were isolated by density centrifugation and stained for CD3, CD4 and CD8, a FACSAria was used to sort CD4+ and CD8+ T cells. This specimen comes from a study of CD8+ T cells in alopecia areata (dated by TCRdb to 2016 to 2018). Regarding the study in general: The treated patients, all with moderate-to-severe alopecia areata, were enrolled in an open-label pilot trial of oral tofacitinib given at 5 to 10 mg twice daily. Tofacitinib was administered for 6 to 18 months, and 6 months of follow-up off drug were then conducted to assess delayed response and recurrence. Disease severity in treated patients was measured with the SALT score, which quantifies the percentage of affected scalp surface area. To study T cell clonal expansion in alopecia areata, the researchers applied high-throughput TCRbeta sequencing to both the C3H/HeJ mouse model and human patients. Scalp tissue and sorted CD4+ and CD8+ peripheral blood T cells from patchy and totalis/universalis alopecia areata patients and from healthy controls were covered by human TCRbeta sequencing. Biopsies were taken from tofacitinib-treated patients at baseline and at 4 and 24 weeks of treatment, and a later scalp biopsy was taken in several of the tofacitinib-treated patients. Scalp clonality was compared across normal scalp (n=4), patchy alopecia areata scalp (n=8), and alopecia totalis/universalis scalp (n=8). RNA was extracted with the PAXgene miRNA kit for fixed scalp, the miRNeasy kit for PBMCs, and the RNeasy kit for mouse skin. Amplification of TCRbeta CDR3 regions was done by immunoSEQ multiplex PCR using 35 Vbeta forward primers and 13 Jbeta reverse primers.

Spanning cysteine to phenylalanine, the CDR3 consists of 15 amino acids. Of the read, only the CDR3 DNA is kept; its 45 bases are in frame from base 1. Cut back by 2 bases and 5 bases, the V and J ends lie 15 bases apart. CDR1 SEHNR and CDR2 FQNEAQ are derived from the germline V gene (reference sequence). Library creation used the immunoSEQ multiplex PCR assay. RNA was extracted from all samples and reverse transcribed into cDNA, which served as template for TCR sequencing. SuperScript III was used for first-strand cDNA synthesis, primed with a 2:1 mix of oligo-dT and random hexamers. A synthetic immune receptor repertoire was used to measure amplification bias, and any remaining bias was corrected computationally. Per the source publication's procedure: Raw reads were preprocessed for error removal, and CDR3 was defined according to IMGT conventions as running from the conserved cysteine to phenylalanine. Clonality was calculated as 1 minus Shannon entropy normalized by log2 of the number of productive unique TCRs. CD4 or CD8 identity of scalp clones was inferred by cross-referencing scalp TCRbeta sequences with sorted blood CD4 and CD8 repertoires. TCRdb re-hosts the immuneACCESS table, in-frame sequences only. Its copies lack some clones; in the studies checked, an unresolved V gene accounts for under half of them, and the cause for the rest is not known. V, J and clone size derive from that table, while D and trimming were established from the DNA sequence. Here the sample has 200,000 or so clones; nearly 60% occur a single time. The ten largest clones capture roughly 5.8% of the sample.

What the work shows at the level of the full study, not this receptor alone: During tofacitinib treatment, many expanded lesional clones remained in scalp and blood, and this persistence may partly explain relapse after treatment is stopped. TCR sequences shared between patients were less clear than in mice, possibly partly because of HLA diversity in the patient population. Scalp TCR repertoire analysis is complicated because resident alphabeta T cells in normal human skin are also sequenced, whereas mouse skin is dominated by gammadelta T cells. Compared with normal scalp, lesional scalp had higher clonality and more expanded CD8+ clones, particularly in alopecia totalis/universalis, a pattern that suggests antigenic drive. The treated cohort was small, with a single nonresponder, so links between baseline CD8+ expansion and response need larger studies. With tofacitinib, both scalp clonality and the number of expanded CD8+ clones among the top 100 scalp clones went down significantly.

This sequence uses TRBV7-9 and TRBJ2-5; the D gene cannot be named for sure. This TCR was sampled from a human donor with alopecia areata. The material sequenced was CD4+ T cells sorted from blood, taken at week 24, from a patient treated with tofacitinib. The DNA sequence reads TGTGCCAGCAGCTTACGTATGGTGGAAGGGGAGACCCAGTACTTC. Its product reads: CASSLRMVEGETQYF.